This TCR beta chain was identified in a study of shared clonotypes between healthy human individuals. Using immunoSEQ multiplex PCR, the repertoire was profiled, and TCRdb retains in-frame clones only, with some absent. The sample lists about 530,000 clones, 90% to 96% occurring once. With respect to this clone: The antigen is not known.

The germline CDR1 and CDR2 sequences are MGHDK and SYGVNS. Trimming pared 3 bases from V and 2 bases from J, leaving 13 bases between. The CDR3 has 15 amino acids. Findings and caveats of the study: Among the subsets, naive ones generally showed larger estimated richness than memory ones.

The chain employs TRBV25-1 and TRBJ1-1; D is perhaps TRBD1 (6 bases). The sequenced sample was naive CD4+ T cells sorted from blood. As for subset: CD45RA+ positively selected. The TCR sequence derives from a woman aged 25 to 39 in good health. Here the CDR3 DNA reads TGTGCCAGCAGTGATCCGACAGGTGCCAACACTGAAGCTTTCTTT. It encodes CASSDPTGANTEAFF. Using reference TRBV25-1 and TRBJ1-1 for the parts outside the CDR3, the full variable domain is EADIYQTPRYLVIGTGKKITLECSQTMGHDKMYWYQQDPGMELHLIHYSYGVNSTEKGDLSSESTVSRIRTEHFPLTLESARPSHTSQYLCASSDPTGANTEAFFGQGTRLTVV.